The 15 T cell receptor beta chains below come from one sample, sequenced in a study of blood T cell repertoires in COVID-19. TCRdb's copy holds only in-frame clones and misses some; the assay was immunoSEQ multiplex PCR. The sample consists of approximately 500,000 clones, approximately 89% of them appearing once. Sequenced: peripheral blood. The receptors shown here come from a man aged 18 to 29 with COVID-19, enrolled during active disease.

The gene calls are TRBV19 and TRBJ1-3; TRBD1 might be the D (6 bases). Germline V gene lookup returns CDR1 LNHDA and CDR2 SQIVND (reference sequence). The CDR3 is 12 amino acids. V shed 10 bases and J shed 2 bases, with 9 bases lying between them. As DNA, the CDR3 is TGTGCCACCCGACAGGCTGGAAACACCATATATTTT. Its protein is CATRQAGNTIYF. Complete variable domain (other parts from reference TRBV19 and TRBJ1-3): DGGITQSPKYLFRKEGQNVTLSCEQNLNHDAMYWYRQDPGQGLRLIYYSQIVNDFQKGDIAEGYSVSREKKESFPLTVTSAQKNPTAFYLCATRQAGNTIYFGEGSWLTVV.

J is TRBJ1-2 and V is TRBV18, with TRBD1 identical over 8 bases. This CDR3 is built from 17 residues. The germline V gene has CDR1 KGHSH and CDR2 LQKENI. V dropped 6 bases and J dropped 5; count of bases not matched to a gene: 17. The CDR3 nucleotides are TGTGCCAGCTCCCAACAGGGGGATTACAACCGGAAGTATGGCTACACCTTC. It translates to CASSQQGDYNRKYGYTF.

V usage is TRBV6-5 and J usage is TRBJ1-5; D perhaps matches TRBD1 (5 bases). The CDR3 length is 12 residues. Germline V gene data show CDR1 as MNHEY and CDR2 as SVGAGI. Trimming pared 8 bases from V and 4 bases from J, leaving 9 bases between. CDR3 residues: CASGGGNQPQHF. In DNA form, the CDR3 reads TGTGCCAGCGGGGGGGGGAATCAGCCCCAGCATTTT.

The chain uses TRBV20-1 and TRBJ1-2; D uncertain. With 3 bases removed from V and 5 bases from J, the gap between germline ends came to 16 bases. CDR3 size: 14 residues. Germline V gives CDR1 DFQATT, CDR2 SNEGSKA (reference sequence). In nucleotides, the CDR3 is TGCAGTGCTAGTGAGAATGCGGGAGGGTATGGCTACACCTTC. Its translation is CSASENAGGYGYTF.

The rearrangement uses TRBV19 and TRBJ2-1; 9 nucleotides align to TRBD1. This CDR3 comprises 14 residues. Germline loops: CDR1 LNHDA, CDR2 SQIVND (reference sequence). J was trimmed by 5 bases and V by 5 bases; bases with no gene match: 4. The CDR3 DNA reads as TGTGCCAGTAGTTTGGGACAGGGAAACAATGAGCAGTTCTTC. Residues: CASSLGQGNNEQFF.

The DNA of the CDR3 is TGTGCCAGCAGCCCCCCGGGACAGGGTTCCAACGAGCAGTACTTC. Translating it yields CASSPPGQGSNEQYF. This rearrangement joins TRBV5-4 to TRBJ2-7; 9 nucleotides line up with TRBD1. V was clipped by 4 bases and J by 5 bases; unmatched bases: 10. This CDR3 has 15 amino acids. Looked up from germline, CDR1 is SGHNT and CDR2 is YYREEE (reference sequence). The full variable domain, rest sourced from reference TRBV5-4 and TRBJ2-7, is ETGVTQSPTHLIKTRGQQVTLRCSSQSGHNTVSWYQQALGQGPQFIFQYYREEENGRGNFPPRFSGLQFPNYSSELNVNALELDDSALYLCASSPPGQGSNEQYFGPGTRLTVT.

This clone was observed a handful of times. The junction does not match germline at one end; this may be a read error. This sequence joins TRBV3-1 (or the pseudogene TRBV3-2) and TRBJ2-7, with TRBD1 identical over 7 bases. The CDR3 contains 12 residues. The germline V gene encodes CDR1 LGHDT and CDR2 YNNKEL (reference sequence). The DNA of the CDR3 is TGTGCCAGCAGCCAAGGGCAGGGGGTTATAGACTTC. The encoded protein is CASSQGQGVIDF.

This chain links TRBV14 with TRBJ2-1; 7 nucleotides line up with TRBD2. The ends lost 2 bases at V and 0 bases at J; junction bases unmatched: 7. Germline V CDR1 and CDR2: SGHDN, FVKESK. The CDR3 length is 17 residues. This CDR3 is CASSQLLASFSYNEQFF. The CDR3 nucleotides read TGTGCCAGCAGCCAATTACTAGCGAGTTTCTCCTACAATGAGCAGTTCTTC.

This chain joins TRBV11-3 and TRBJ2-1, with D possibly being TRBD1 (6 bases). Germline V gives CDR1 SGHNT, CDR2 YENEEA. V lost 1 base, J lost 1 base, and 8 bases lay in between. This CDR3 is 15 amino acids long. CDR3 loop: CASSLGDTSYNEQFF. In nucleotides, the CDR3 is TGTGCCAGCAGCTTAGGGGACACATCCTACAATGAGCAGTTCTTC.

This clone was picked up one time. The chain uses TRBV19 and TRBJ2-1; D is undetermined. V shed 7 bases and J shed 3 bases, with 13 bases lying between them. Germline CDR1 and CDR2: LNHDA and SQIVND (reference sequence). This CDR3 has 14 residues. The CDR3 sequence: CASMTAAGYNEQFF. The CDR3 DNA is TGTGCCAGTATGACTGCGGCTGGCTACAATGAGCAGTTCTTC.

V gene TRBV5-6 combines with J gene TRBJ2-7; perhaps TRBD1 as D (6 bases). Trimming removed 3 bases at V and 3 bases at J, with 13 bases between. From germline, CDR1 is SGHDT and CDR2 YYEEEE. There are 14 residues in the CDR3. CDR3 DNA: TGTGCCAGCAGCTCAGGGGCGGCTGACTACGAGCAGTACTTC. Translation gives CASSSGAADYEQYF.

The V call is TRBV9, the J call TRBJ2-5; TRBD2 matches 8 bases. V lost 0 bases and J lost 5; bases outside the gene matches: 9. The CDR3 contains 16 residues. CDR1 is SGDLS, CDR2 YYNGEE, per germline. CDR3 in amino acids: CASSVGSSGAWETQYF. CDR3 bases: TGTGCCAGCAGCGTAGGGAGTAGCGGGGCGTGGGAGACCCAGTACTTC.

About this clone: Other DNA sequences of this sample code for an identical CDR3. The chain recombines TRBV7-3 with TRBJ1-1; D may be TRBD1 (5 bases). The ends were cut back, 5 bases at V and 1 base at J, with 8 bases in the middle. This CDR3 is 13 amino acids long. Germline CDR1 reads SGHTA; CDR2 reads FQGTGA. The CDR3 DNA is TGTGCCAGCAGCGTCGGACAGAACACTGAAGCTTTCTTT. Amino acids: CASSVGQNTEAFF.

The CDR3 region has the DNA TGCGCCAGCAGCCAAGATGGCAGGGGCTGGAATGAAAAACTGTTTTTT. Protein: CASSQDGRGWNEKLFF. This rearrangement joins TRBV4-1 to TRBJ1-4, with D possibly being TRBD1 (6 bases). The germline V gene has CDR1 MGHRA and CDR2 YSYEKL. Trimming took off 0 bases at V and 5 bases at J, with 13 bases between the two ends. The CDR3 sequence is 16 residues long.

V gene TRBV5-1 combines with J gene TRBJ2-5, with D possibly being TRBD2 (6 bases). The length of the CDR3 is 15 residues. Per germline, CDR1 SGHRS and CDR2 YFSETQ. Deletions cut 4 bases from V and 2 bases from J, with 15 bases between. CDR3 nucleotide sequence: TGCGCCAGCAGCCGAAGATCCCGGGGGCAAGAGACCCAGTACTTC. This codes for CASSRRSRGQETQYF. Together with reference TRBV5-1 and TRBJ2-5, the CDR3 gives the full variable domain: KAGVTQTPRYLIKTRGQQVTLSCSPISGHRSVSWYQQTPGQGLQFLFEYFSETQRNKGNFPGRFSGRQFSNSRSEMNVSTLELGDSALYLCASSRRSRGQETQYFGPGTRLLVL.